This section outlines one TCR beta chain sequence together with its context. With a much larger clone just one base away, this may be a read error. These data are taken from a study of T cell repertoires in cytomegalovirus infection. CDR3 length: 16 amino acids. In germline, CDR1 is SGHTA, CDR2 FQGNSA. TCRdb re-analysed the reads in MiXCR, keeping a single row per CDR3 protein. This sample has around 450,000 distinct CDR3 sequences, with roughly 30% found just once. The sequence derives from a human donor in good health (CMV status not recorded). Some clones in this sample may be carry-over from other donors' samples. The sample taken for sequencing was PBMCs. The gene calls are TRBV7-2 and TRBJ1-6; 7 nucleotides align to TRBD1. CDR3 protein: CATSYIDRVQLSPLHF. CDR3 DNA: TGTGCCACCAGCTATATCGACAGGGTCCAGTTGTCACCCCTCCACTTT.